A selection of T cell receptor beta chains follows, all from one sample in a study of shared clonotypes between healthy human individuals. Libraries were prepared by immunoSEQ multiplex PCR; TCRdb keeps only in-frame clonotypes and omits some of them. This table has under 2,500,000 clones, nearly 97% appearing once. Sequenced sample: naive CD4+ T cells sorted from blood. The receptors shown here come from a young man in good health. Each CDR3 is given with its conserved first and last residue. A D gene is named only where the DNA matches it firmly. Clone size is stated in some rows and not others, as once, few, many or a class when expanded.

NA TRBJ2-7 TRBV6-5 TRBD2 CASAETSGSSYEQYF TGTGCCAGCGCCGAGACTAGCGGGAGCTCCTACGAGCAGTACTTC
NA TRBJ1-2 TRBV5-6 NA CASSPPNRSNYGYTF TGTGCCAGCAGCCCACCGAACCGCTCGAACTATGGCTACACCTTC
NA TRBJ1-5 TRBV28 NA CASRRGRTYNQPQHF TGTGCCAGCCGCCGAGGCCGTACCTACAATCAGCCCCAGCATTTT
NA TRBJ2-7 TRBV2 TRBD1 CASRPGTGVMNEQYF TGTGCCAGCAGACCGGGGACAGGGGTGATGAACGAGCAGTACTTC
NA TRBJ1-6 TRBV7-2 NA CASSIRQAYNSPLHF TGTGCCAGCAGCATAAGACAGGCCTATAATTCACCCCTCCACTTT
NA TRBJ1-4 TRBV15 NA CATSRDWGKTEKLFF TGTGCCACCAGCAGAGATTGGGGCAAAACGGAAAAACTGTTTTTT
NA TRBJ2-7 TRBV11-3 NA CASSLDIASSSYEQYF TGTGCCAGCAGCTTAGATATTGCGAGTAGCTCCTACGAGCAGTACTTC
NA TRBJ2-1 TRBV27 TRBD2 CASSLRASGSAEQFF TGTGCCAGCAGTTTAAGGGCTAGCGGGAGTGCTGAGCAGTTCTTC
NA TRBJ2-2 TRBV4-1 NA CASSQARLGYTGELFF TGCGCCAGCAGCCAAGCGCGGCTTGGGTACACCGGGGAGCTGTTTTTT
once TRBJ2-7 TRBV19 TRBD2 CASRPPGGYEQYF TGTGCCAGTAGACCCCCGGGGGGATACGAGCAGTACTTC
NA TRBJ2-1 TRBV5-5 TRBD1 CASSWTGSREQFF TGTGCCAGCAGCTGGACAGGTTCCCGTGAGCAGTTCTTC
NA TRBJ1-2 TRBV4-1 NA CASSQDLIWRMTNYGYTF TGCGCCAGCAGCCAAGATCTTATATGGCGGATGACTAACTATGGCTACACCTTC
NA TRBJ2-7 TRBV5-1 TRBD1 CASSTGQVGVSYEQYF TGCGCCAGCAGCACGGGACAGGTGGGTGTCTCCTACGAGCAGTACTTC
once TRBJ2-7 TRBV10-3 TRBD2 CAISQASGPFSAVYEQYF TGTGCCATCAGTCAGGCTAGCGGCCCTTTCTCGGCTGTGTACGAGCAGTACTTC
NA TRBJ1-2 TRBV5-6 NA CASSTGPAYGYTF TGTGCCAGCAGCACCGGACCGGCCTATGGCTACACCTTC
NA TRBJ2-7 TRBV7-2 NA CASSSRVRSDEQYF TGTGCCAGCAGCTCGCGGGTGAGGTCGGACGAGCAGTACTTC
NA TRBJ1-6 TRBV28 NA CASIPSQGHLAPLHF TGTGCCAGCATCCCCTCTCAGGGCCACTTAGCACCCCTCCACTTT
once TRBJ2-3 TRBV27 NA CASSSLAPLSTDTQYF TGTGCCAGCAGTTCCCTGGCGCCCCTTAGCACAGATACGCAGTATTTT
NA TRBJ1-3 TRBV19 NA CASSISGGSGNTIYF TGTGCCAGTAGTATATCGGGAGGCTCTGGAAACACCATATATTTT
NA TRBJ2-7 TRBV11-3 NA CASSLGSRSSGEQYF TGTGCCAGCAGCTTAGGATCCCGTTCGTCCGGCGAGCAGTACTTC
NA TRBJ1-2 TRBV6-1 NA CASSEEEGSNYGYTF TGTGCCAGCAGTGAAGAGGAGGGGTCGAACTATGGCTACACCTTC
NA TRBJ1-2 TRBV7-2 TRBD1 CASSANPGQAVYGYTF TGTGCCAGCAGCGCCAATCCGGGACAGGCCGTTTATGGCTACACCTTC
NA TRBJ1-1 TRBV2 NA CASRGFQVGTEAFF TGTGCCAGCAGGGGGTTTCAGGTAGGGACTGAAGCTTTCTTT
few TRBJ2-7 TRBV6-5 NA CASSYWRWSDEQYF TGTGCCAGCAGTTACTGGCGGTGGAGCGACGAGCAGTACTTC
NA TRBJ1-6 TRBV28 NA CASSLSHSPLHF TGTGCCAGCAGTTTATCCCATTCACCCCTCCACTTT
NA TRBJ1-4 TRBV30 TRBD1 CAWSEGQANDKLFF TGTGCCTGGAGTGAAGGACAGGCAAATGACAAACTGTTTTTT
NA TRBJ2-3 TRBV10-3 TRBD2 CAITPSGGSDTQYF TGTGCCATCACACCTAGCGGGGGGTCGGATACGCAGTATTTT
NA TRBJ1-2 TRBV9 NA CASSVAPTVIYGYTF TGTGCCAGCAGCGTAGCTCCCACAGTTATCTATGGCTACACCTTC
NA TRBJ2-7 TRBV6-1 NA CASSGMIAVSYEQYF TGTGCCAGCAGTGGGATGATAGCGGTCTCCTACGAGCAGTACTTC
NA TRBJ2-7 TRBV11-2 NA CASSHQQRIIYEQYF TGTGCCAGCAGTCATCAACAAAGAATCATCTACGAGCAGTACTTC
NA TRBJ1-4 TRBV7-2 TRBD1 CASSSQTGGLEKLFF TGTGCCAGCAGCTCACAGACAGGGGGCCTGGAAAAACTGTTTTTT
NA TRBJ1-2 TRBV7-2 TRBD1 CASSLGTGVYGYTF TGTGCCAGCAGCTTGGGGACAGGGGTTTATGGCTACACCTTC
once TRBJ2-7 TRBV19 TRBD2 CASSIRLAEYEQYF TGTGCCAGTAGTATTCGACTAGCGGAATACGAGCAGTACTTC
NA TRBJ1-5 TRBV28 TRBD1 CASSGQGMGQPQHF TGTGCCAGCAGCGGACAGGGCATGGGACAGCCCCAGCATTTT
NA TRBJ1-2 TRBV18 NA CASSLDGKPGYTF TGTGCCAGCTCACTCGATGGTAAACCCGGCTACACCTTC
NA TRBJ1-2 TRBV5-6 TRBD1 CASRGDRGEVSYGYTF TGTGCCAGCAGGGGGGACAGGGGAGAGGTTTCCTATGGCTACACCTTC
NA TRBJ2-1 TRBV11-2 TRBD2 CASSLRPSGRGFYNEQFF TGTGCCAGCAGCTTAAGGCCTAGCGGGAGGGGCTTCTACAATGAGCAGTTCTTC
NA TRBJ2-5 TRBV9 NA CASGLPRLQETQYF TGTGCCAGTGGACTTCCCAGGCTACAAGAGACCCAGTACTTC
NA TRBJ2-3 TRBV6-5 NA CASRLTGTDTQYF TGTGCCAGCAGGCTAACTGGCACAGATACGCAGTATTTT
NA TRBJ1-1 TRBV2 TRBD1 CASRLTGTGQAFF TGTGCCAGCAGACTAACCGGGACAGGGCAAGCTTTCTTT
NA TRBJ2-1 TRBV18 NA CASSPVDSLNEQFF TGTGCCAGCTCACCGGTGGACTCCCTCAATGAGCAGTTCTTC
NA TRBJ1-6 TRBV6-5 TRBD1 CASSSRDRGNSPLHF TGTGCCAGCAGTTCCAGGGACAGGGGCAATTCACCCCTCCACTTT
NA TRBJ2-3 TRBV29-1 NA CSVESGESDTQYF TGCAGCGTTGAATCGGGGGAGTCCGATACGCAGTATTTT
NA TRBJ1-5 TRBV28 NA CASSLGGLGNQPQHF TGTGCCAGCAGTTTAGGAGGGTTAGGCAATCAGCCCCAGCATTTT
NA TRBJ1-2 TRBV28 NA CASSPLGGRHYTF TGTGCCAGCAGTCCGTTGGGAGGCCGACACTACACCTTC